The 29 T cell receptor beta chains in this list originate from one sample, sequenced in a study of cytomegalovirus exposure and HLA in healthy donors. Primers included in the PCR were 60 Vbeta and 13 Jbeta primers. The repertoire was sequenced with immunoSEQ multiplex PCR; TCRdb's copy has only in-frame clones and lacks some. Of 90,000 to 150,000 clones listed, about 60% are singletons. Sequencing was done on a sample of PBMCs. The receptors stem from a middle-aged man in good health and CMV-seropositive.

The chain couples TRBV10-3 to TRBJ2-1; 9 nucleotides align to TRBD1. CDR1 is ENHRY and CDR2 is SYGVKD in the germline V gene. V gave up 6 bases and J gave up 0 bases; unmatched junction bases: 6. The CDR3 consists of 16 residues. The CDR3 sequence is CAIRPGQGVSYNEQFF. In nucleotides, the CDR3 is TGTGCCATCAGACCGGGACAGGGTGTCTCCTACAATGAGCAGTTCTTC.

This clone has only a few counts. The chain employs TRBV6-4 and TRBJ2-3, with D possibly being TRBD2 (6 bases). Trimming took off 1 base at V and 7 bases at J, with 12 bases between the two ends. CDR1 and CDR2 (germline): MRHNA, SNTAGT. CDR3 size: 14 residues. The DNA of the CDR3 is TGTGCCAGCAGTGACTTCGGGGGACGGAATACGCAGTATTTT. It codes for CASSDFGGRNTQYF.

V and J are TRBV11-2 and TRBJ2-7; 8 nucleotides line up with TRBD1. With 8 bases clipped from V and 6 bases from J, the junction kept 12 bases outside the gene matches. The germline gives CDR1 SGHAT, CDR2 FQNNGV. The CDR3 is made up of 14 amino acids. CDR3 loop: CASRSDRGPGEQYF. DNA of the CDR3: TGTGCCAGCCGAAGTGACAGGGGTCCGGGCGAGCAGTACTTC.

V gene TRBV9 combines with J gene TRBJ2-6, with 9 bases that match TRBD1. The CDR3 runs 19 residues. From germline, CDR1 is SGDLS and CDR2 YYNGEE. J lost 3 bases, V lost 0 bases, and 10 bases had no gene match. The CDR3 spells CASSVEVGQGLIGANVLTF. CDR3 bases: TGTGCCAGCAGCGTAGAAGTAGGACAGGGGCTGATTGGGGCCAACGTCCTGACTTTC.

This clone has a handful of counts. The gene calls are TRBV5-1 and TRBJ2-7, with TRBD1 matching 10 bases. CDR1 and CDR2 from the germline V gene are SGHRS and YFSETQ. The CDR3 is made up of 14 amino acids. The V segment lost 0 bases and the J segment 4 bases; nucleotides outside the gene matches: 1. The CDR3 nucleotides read TGCGCCAGCAGCTTGGCGGGACAGGGGTACGAGCAGTACTTC. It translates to CASSLAGQGYEQYF.

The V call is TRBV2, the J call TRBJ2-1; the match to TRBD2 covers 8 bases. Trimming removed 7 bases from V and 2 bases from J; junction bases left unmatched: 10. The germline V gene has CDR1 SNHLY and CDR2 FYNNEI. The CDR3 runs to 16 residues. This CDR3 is CASIANGGAPYNEQFF. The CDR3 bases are TGTGCCAGCATCGCCAACGGGGGGGCTCCCTACAATGAGCAGTTCTTC.

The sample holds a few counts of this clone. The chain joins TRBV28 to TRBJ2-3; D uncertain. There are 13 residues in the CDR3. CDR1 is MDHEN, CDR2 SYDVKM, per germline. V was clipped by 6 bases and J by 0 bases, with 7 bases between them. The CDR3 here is CASSRSSTDTQYF. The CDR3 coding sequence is TGTGCCAGCAGCCGTTCTAGCACAGATACGCAGTATTTT.

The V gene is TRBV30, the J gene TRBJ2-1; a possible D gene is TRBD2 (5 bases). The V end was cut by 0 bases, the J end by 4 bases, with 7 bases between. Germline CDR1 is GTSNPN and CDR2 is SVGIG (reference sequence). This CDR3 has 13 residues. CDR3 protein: CAWSVGGYNEQFF. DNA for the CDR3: TGTGCCTGGAGTGTAGGAGGATACAATGAGCAGTTCTTC.

The CDR3 sequence: CASSEIGQGPYEQYF. CDR3 sequence (DNA): TGTGCCAGCAGTGAAATAGGACAGGGGCCCTACGAGCAGTACTTC. The chain joins TRBV6-1 to TRBJ2-7; 9 bases are a match to TRBD1. Germline V gene sequence: CDR1 MNHNS, CDR2 SASEGT. The V segment lost 2 bases and the J segment 2 bases; nucleotides outside the gene matches: 4. This CDR3 has 15 residues.

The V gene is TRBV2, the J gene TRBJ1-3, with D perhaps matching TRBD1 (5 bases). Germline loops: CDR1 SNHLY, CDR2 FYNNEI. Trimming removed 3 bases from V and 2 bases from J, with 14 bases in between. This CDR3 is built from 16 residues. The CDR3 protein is CASSDPGRITGNTIYF. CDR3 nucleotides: TGTGCCAGCAGTGACCCAGGGAGGATAACTGGAAACACCATATATTTT.

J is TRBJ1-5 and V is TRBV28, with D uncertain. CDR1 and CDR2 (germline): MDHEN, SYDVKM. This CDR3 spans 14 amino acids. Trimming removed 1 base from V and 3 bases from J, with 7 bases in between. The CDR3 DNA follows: TGTGCCAGCAGTTTATTTCCAGTCAATCAGCCCCAGCATTTT. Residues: CASSLFPVNQPQHF.

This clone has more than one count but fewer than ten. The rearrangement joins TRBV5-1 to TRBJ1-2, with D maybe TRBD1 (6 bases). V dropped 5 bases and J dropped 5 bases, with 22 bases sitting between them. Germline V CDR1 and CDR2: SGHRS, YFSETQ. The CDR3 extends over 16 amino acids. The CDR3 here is CASRTLLRTVGYGYTF. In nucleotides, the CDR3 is TGCGCCAGCAGAACTCTACTCCGGACAGTTGGGTATGGCTACACCTTC.

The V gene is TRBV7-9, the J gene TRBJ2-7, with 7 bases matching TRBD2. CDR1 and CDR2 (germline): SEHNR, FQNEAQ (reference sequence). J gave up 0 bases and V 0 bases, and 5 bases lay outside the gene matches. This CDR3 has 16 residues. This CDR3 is CASSLASGGSSYEQYF. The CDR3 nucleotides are TGTGCCAGCAGCTTAGCTTCGGGGGGATCCTCCTACGAGCAGTACTTC.

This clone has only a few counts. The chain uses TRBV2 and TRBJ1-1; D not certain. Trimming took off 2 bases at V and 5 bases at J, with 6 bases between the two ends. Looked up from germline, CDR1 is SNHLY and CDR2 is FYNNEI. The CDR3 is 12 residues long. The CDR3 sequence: CASSESVTEAFF. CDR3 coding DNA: TGTGCCAGCAGTGAATCTGTTACTGAAGCTTTCTTT.

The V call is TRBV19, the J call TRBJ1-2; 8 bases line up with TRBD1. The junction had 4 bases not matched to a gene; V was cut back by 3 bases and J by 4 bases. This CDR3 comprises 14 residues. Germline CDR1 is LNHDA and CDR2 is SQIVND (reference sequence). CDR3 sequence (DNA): TGTGCCAGTAGTATGACAGGGGACGGCTATGGCTACACCTTC. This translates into CASSMTGDGYGYTF. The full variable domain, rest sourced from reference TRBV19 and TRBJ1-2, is DGGITQSPKYLFRKEGQNVTLSCEQNLNHDAMYWYRQDPGQGLRLIYYSQIVNDFQKGDIAEGYSVSREKKESFPLTVTSAQKNPTAFYLCASSMTGDGYGYTFGSGTRLTVV.

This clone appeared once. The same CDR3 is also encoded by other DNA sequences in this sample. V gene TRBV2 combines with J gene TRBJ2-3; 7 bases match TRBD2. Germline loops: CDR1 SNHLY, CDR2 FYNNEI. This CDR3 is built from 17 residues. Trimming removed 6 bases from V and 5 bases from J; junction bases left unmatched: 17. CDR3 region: CASSAPSGPSAEDTQYF. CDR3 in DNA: TGTGCCAGCAGCGCCCCTAGCGGTCCATCAGCGGAAGATACGCAGTATTTT.

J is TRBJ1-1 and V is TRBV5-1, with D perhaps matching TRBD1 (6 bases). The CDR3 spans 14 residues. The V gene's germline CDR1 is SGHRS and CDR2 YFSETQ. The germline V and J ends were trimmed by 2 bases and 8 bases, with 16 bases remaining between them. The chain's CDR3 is CASSLPDWTAEAFF. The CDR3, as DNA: TGCGCCAGCAGCTTACCAGACTGGACAGCAGAAGCTTTCTTT. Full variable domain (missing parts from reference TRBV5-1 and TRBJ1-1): KAGVTQTPRYLIKTRGQQVTLSCSPISGHRSVSWYQQTPGQGLQFLFEYFSETQRNKGNFPGRFSGRQFSNSRSEMNVSTLELGDSALYLCASSLPDWTAEAFFGQGTRLTVV.

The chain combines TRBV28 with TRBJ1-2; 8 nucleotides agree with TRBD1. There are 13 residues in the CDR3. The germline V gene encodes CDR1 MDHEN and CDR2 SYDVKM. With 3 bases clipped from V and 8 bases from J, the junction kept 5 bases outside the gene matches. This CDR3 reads CASSFQGARGYTF. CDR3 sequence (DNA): TGTGCCAGCAGTTTTCAGGGGGCGCGGGGCTACACCTTC.

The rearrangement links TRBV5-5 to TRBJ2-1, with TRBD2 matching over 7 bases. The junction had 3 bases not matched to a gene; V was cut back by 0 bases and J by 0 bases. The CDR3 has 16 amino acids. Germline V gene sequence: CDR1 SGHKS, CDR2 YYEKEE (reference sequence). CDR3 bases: TGTGCCAGCAGCTTGGCGACTAGCACCTCCTACAATGAGCAGTTCTTC. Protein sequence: CASSLATSTSYNEQFF.

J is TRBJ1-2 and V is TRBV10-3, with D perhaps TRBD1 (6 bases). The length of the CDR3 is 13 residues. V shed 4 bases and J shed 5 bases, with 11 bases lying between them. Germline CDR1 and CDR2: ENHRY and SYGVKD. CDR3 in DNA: TGTGCCATCAGTGGGCCTGGACAGTATGGCTACACCTTC. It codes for CAISGPGQYGYTF.

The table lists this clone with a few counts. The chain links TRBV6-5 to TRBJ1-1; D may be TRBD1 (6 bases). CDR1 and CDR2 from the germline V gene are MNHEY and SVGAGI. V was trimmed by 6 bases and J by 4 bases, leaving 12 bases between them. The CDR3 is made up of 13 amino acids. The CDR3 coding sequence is TGTGCCAGCAGAGAACAGGGTACCACTGAAGCTTTCTTT. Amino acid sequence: CASREQGTTEAFF.

The CDR3 DNA follows: TGTGCCAGCAGCGGCAGACTAGCGGGGTCCGATGAGCAGTACTTC. This sequence encodes CASSGRLAGSDEQYF. The V and J genes are TRBV5-4 and TRBJ2-7; TRBD2 agrees at 11 bases. Germline V gives CDR1 SGHNT, CDR2 YYREEE (reference sequence). The ends lost 4 bases at V and 7 bases at J; junction bases unmatched: 10. This CDR3 comprises 15 residues.

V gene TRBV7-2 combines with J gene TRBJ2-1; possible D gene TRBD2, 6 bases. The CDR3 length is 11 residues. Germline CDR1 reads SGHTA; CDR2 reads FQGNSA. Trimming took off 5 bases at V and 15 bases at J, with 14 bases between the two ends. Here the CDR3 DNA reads TGTGCCAGCAGCATCAGCGGGTTGGTGTTCTTC. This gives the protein CASSISGLVFF. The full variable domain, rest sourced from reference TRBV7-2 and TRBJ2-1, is GAGVSQSPSNKVTEKGKDVELRCDPISGHTALYWYRQSLGQGLEFLIYFQGNSAPDKSGLPSDRFSAERTGGSVSTLTIQRTQQEDSAVYLCASSISGLVFFGPGTRLTVL.

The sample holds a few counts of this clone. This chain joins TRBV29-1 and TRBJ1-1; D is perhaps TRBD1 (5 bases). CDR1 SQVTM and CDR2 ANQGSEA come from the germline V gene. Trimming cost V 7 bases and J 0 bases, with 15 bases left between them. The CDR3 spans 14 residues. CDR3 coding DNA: TGCAGCGCTGGGAAAGGGGAAATGAACACTGAAGCTTTCTTT. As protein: CSAGKGEMNTEAFF. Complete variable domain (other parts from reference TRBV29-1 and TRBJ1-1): SAVISQKPSRDICQRGTSLTIQCQVDSQVTMMFWYRQQPGQSLTLIATANQGSEATYESGFVIDKFPISRPNLTFSTLTVSNMSPEDSSIYLCSAGKGEMNTEAFFGQGTRLTVV.

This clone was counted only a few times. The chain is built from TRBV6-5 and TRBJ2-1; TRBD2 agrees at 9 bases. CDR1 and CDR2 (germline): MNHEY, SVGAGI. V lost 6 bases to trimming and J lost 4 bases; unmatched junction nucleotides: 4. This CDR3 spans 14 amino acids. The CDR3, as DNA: TGTGCCAGCAGCCGGACTAGCGTGTACAATGAGCAGTTCTTC. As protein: CASSRTSVYNEQFF.

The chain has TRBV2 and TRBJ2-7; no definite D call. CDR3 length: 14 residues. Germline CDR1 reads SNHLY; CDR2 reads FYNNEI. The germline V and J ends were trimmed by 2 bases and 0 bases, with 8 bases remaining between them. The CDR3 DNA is TGTGCCAGCAGTGAATCGTGGAGCTCCTACGAGCAGTACTTC. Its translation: CASSESWSSYEQYF.

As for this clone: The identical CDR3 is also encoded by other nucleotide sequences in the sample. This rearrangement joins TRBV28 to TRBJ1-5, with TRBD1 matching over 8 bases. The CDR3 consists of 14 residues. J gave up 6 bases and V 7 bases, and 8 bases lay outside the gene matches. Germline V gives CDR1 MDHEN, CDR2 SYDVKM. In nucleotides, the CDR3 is TGTGCCAGCAAGACGGCAGGGGGCGTTCAGCCCCAGCATTTT. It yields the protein CASKTAGGVQPQHF.

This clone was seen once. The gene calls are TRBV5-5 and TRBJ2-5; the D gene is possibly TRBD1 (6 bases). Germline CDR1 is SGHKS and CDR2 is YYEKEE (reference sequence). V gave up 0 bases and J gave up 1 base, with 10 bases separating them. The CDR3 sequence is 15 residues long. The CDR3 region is CASSLVQGGQETQYF. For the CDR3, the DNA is TGTGCCAGCAGCTTGGTACAGGGTGGCCAAGAGACCCAGTACTTC.

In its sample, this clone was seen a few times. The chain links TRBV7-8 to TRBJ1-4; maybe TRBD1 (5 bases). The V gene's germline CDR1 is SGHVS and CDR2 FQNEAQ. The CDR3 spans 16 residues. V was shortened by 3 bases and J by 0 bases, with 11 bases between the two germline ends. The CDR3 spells CASSFWGGTTNEKLFF. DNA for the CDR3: TGTGCCAGCAGCTTTTGGGGCGGCACAACTAATGAAAAACTGTTTTTT.